The clone carrying this T cell receptor beta chain occurred a few times. Its antigen is still unknown. The data are from a study of vaccination effects on CD4 cells after COVID-19. Method: immunoSEQ multiplex PCR; TCRdb's copy keeps in-frame clones and lacks some. The table lists some 17,000 clones, less than 85% of them singletons. The CDR3 is made up of 15 amino acids. V was shortened by 0 bases and J by 4 bases, with 13 bases between the two germline ends. Germline V lookup: CDR1 SGHAT, CDR2 FQNNGV. Before sequencing, viral peptide pools were used by the ViraFEST assay to expand antigen-specific CD4+ T cells. Following a roughly 9-day culture, CD4+ T cells were purified. Infection dated between March and December 2020, before the Alpha, Beta and Delta variants reached the United States. Of the BNT162b2 and mRNA-1273 vaccines, participants received two doses of one or the other. Cultures got half-medium changes with IL-2 on days 3 and 7.

Broader study findings: The authors studied few convalescent patients and collected no early post-infection timepoints. Spike-reactive clones detected post-vaccine in convalescents consisted mainly of new vaccine-induced clones.

This specimen was CD4+ T cells from PBMCs cultured with SARS-CoV-2 spike peptides, taken after COVID-19 vaccination. The rearrangement links TRBV11-2 to TRBJ2-7; D remains ambiguous. The clonotype originates from a human donor who had a prior SARS-CoV-2 infection. This CDR3 is CASSLEGAAAYEQYF. As DNA, the CDR3 is TGTGCCAGCAGCTTAGAAGGTGCGGCGGCATACGAGCAGTACTTC.